This TCR beta chain was identified during a study of T-cell reconstitution after alpha-beta-depleted transplantation in children. This clonotype has a handful of counts. Its antigen is as yet unknown. Study-wide results and limits: About two months after transplant, alpha-beta T cells reportedly came from several hundred expanded graft clones.

It was with unique molecular identifiers that the TCRbeta library was prepared. TCRdb redid the calling of the PCR reads with MiXCR, one entry per CDR3 protein. The sample contains approximately 980,000 distinct CDR3 sequences, roughly 29% of which appear only once. V was cut by 1 base and J by 0 bases, with 14 bases left in between. The CDR3 sequence is 17 residues long. The germline CDR1 and CDR2 sequences are LGHDT and YNNKEL (reference sequence). This receptor was obtained from a boy younger than two who had a stem cell transplant for SCID, so the T cells may come from the graft donor. The V gene is TRBV3-1, the J gene TRBJ2-3; tentatively, D is TRBD2 (6 bases). The input for sequencing was PBMCs, mostly from graft donor cells, taken 360 days after TCRalphabeta/CD19-depleted stem cell transplant. The CDR3: CASSQVWRGDSTDTQYF. DNA for the CDR3: TGTGCCAGCAGCCAAGTATGGCGGGGAGACAGCACAGATACGCAGTATTTT.